The present T cell receptor (beta chain) was sequenced within a study of blood T cell repertoires in COVID-19. Study context: The United States, Italy and Spain were the sources of the acute and convalescent COVID-19 samples.

Living in about two dozen US areas, the participants were between roughly 18 and 90 years of age. Symptom resolution, clearance, or two negative PCRs marked donors in Cohort 3 as recovered. Original analysis: Reference gene primer amplification gave estimated nucleated cell counts. TCRdb's table, derived via immunoSEQ multiplex PCR, lists solely in-frame clones and lacks some. V, J and clone size are those of that table, while D and trimming were read from the DNA. This table holds 150,000 to 250,000 clones, approximately 80% found once. The CDR3 runs to 15 residues. Germline CDR1 MDHEN, CDR2 SYDVKM. Trimming took 3 bases from V and 2 from J, leaving 8 bases between them.

Source material: PBMCs or T cells enriched from blood (not recorded which). The clonotype comes from a man aged 35-49 years who had recovered from COVID-19. The chain couples TRBV28 to TRBJ2-6; perhaps TRBD2 as D (5 bases). CDR3 sequence reads: CASSFRGPGANVLTF. DNA of the CDR3: TGTGCCAGCAGTTTCCGGGGTCCTGGGGCCAACGTCCTGACTTTC. Using reference TRBV28 and TRBJ2-6 for the parts outside the CDR3, the full variable domain is DVKVTQSSRYLVKRTGEKVFLECVQDMDHENMFWYRQDPGLGLRLIYFSYDVKMKEKGDIPEGYSVSREKKERFSLILESASTNQTSMYLCASSFRGPGANVLTFGAGSRLTVL.